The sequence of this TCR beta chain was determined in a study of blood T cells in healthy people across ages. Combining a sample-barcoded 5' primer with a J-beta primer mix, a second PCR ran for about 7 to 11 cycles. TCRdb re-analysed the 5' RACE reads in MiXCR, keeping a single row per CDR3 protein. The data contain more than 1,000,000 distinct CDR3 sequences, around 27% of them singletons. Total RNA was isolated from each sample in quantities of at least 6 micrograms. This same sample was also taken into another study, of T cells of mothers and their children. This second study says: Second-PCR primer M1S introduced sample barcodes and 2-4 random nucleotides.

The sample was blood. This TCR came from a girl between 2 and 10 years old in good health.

CDR3 DNA sequence: TGTGCCAGCTGCCGCGGTGGGGGAGATACGCAGTATTTT. Encoded protein: CASCRGGGDTQYF. The V and J genes are TRBV25-1 and TRBJ2-3; the D call may be TRBD1 or TRBD2 (5 bases each). Germline V lookup: CDR1 MGHDK, CDR2 SYGVNS. CDR3 length: 13 residues. Trimming stripped 8 bases from V and 5 bases from J, with 14 bases between.